This TCR beta chain was recovered during a study of blood T cell repertoires in COVID-19. Study as a whole: Acute-phase and convalescent COVID-19 samples originated in the United States, Italy and Spain. T cells, B-cell-depleted T cells, or PBMCs provided the cDNA or gDNA that served as material.

Per the study methods: For nucleated cells, counts were estimated from reference gene primer amplification. Generated by immunoSEQ multiplex PCR, the TCRdb table keeps only in-frame clones and is missing some. Clone size and the V and J calls come from that table; the DNA yielded D and trimming. The top ten clones hold almost 8.5% of a sample with about 150,000 clones, approximately 80% of them seen once. This sequence was found in a woman aged 60-70 years with active or convalescent COVID-19. The sequencing sample was made of peripheral blood.

The CDR3 region is CASSQDPLDYVLRSGTGELFF. DNA of the CDR3: TGTGCCAGCAGCCAAGATCCACTTGACTACGTTCTTCGGAGTGGCACCGGGGAGCTGTTTTTT. V gene TRBV14 combines with J gene TRBJ2-2; maybe TRBD2 (5 bases). The V gene's germline CDR1 is SGHDN and CDR2 FVKESK. Trimming pared 0 bases from V and 4 bases from J, leaving 27 bases between. The CDR3 is made up of 21 amino acids.